The 29 T cell receptor beta chains presented below share a single source sample, sequenced in a study of CXCR3-negative and CXCR3-positive naive CD8 T cells. The libraries of TRB cDNA were constructed through 5' RACE using UMI labels. With the 5' RACE reads reprocessed, TCRdb shows one record per CDR3 protein and no DNA. The sample data list some 53,000 distinct CDR3 sequences. Which antigens these TCRs recognize remains unknown. Whole-study results and caveats: CXCR3-positive naive cells carried more hydrophobic TRB CDR3s than CXCR3-negative ones.

The sample taken for sequencing was naive CXCR3+ CD8+ T cells from blood. Subset here: CD45RO-CCR7+CD27+CD95- naive CD8+ T cells expressing CXCR3 (TNR3+). All receptors come from a human donor in good health. Some clones in this sample may be carry-over from other donors' samples.

The chain recombines TRBV7-9 with TRBJ2-1; TCRdb picks TRBD2, but there is no DNA to check that call. Germline CDR1 SEHNR, CDR2 FQNEAQ (reference sequence). The CDR3 runs 17 residues. The CDR3 sequence is CASSLLLASGEHNEQFF.

The V gene is TRBV12-3 or TRBV12-4, the J gene TRBJ2-6; TCRdb names TRBD1, which stays unverified in the absence of DNA. CDR3 length: 15 residues. CDR3 region: CASRETGAGANVLTF.

The chain recombines TRBV28 with TRBJ2-5; the TCRdb call, TRBD1, lacks DNA for checking. The CDR3 is made up of 13 amino acids. CDR1 is MDHEN and CDR2 is SYDVKM in the germline V gene. The CDR3 spells CASRGTGEETQYF.

This sequence joins TRBV27 and TRBJ2-7; TCRdb returns TRBD1, unconfirmable since there is no DNA. The CDR3 runs to 15 residues. Germline V gene data show CDR1 as MNHEY and CDR2 as SMNVEV (reference sequence). CDR3 sequence reads: CASSWAGTGDYEQYF.

The chain has TRBV2 and TRBJ1-5. Per germline, CDR1 SNHLY and CDR2 FYNNEI. The CDR3 spans 11 residues. The CDR3 region is CASGYNQPQHF.

The chain combines TRBV6-5 with TRBJ2-5; the TCRdb D gene call, TRBD1, has no DNA to confirm it. CDR1 MNHEY and CDR2 SVGAGI come from the germline V gene. There are 15 residues in the CDR3. This CDR3 is CASSSSRDNFVVQYF.

This chain links TRBV12-3 or TRBV12-4 with TRBJ2-3; TCRdb selects TRBD1, and the lack of DNA leaves this call unchecked. The CDR3 contains 14 residues. The CDR3 loop reads CASTPADGTDTQYF.

This chain uses TRBV20-1 with TRBJ1-3; TCRdb indicates TRBD1, and absent DNA this call remains unverified. The CDR3 extends over 14 amino acids. Germline V gene lookup returns CDR1 DFQATT and CDR2 SNEGSKA (reference sequence). The CDR3 here is CSARVWDSRNTIYF.

The chain is built from TRBV20-1 and TRBJ2-2; TCRdb gives TRBD2 as the D gene, but with no DNA this cannot be confirmed. Germline values: CDR1 DFQATT, CDR2 SNEGSKA (reference sequence). The CDR3 totals 14 residues. The CDR3 sequence is CSAFSGLASGELFF.

The CDR3 is CAISEASGGGLDEQYF. The chain links TRBV10-3 to TRBJ2-7; TCRdb designates TRBD2, a call that cannot be tested without DNA. This CDR3 is 16 amino acids long. CDR1 is ENHRY, CDR2 SYGVKD, per germline.

The chain combines TRBV3-1 with TRBJ1-5; TCRdb reports TRBD1, a call that lacks DNA to check it against. CDR3 size: 22 residues. Germline CDR1 reads LGHDT; CDR2 reads YNNKEL (reference sequence). The CDR3 protein is CASSQIKAGQRSSEGGNQPQHF.

The chain carries TRBV14 and TRBJ2-7. Looked up from germline, CDR1 is SGHDN and CDR2 is FVKESK. The CDR3 is 14 residues long. The CDR3: CASSQGYNSYEQYF.

The rearrangement joins TRBV6-1 to TRBJ2-1; TCRdb's assignment of TRBD1 cannot be checked, as there is no DNA. The CDR3 loop spans 15 amino acids. Looked up from germline, CDR1 is MNHNS and CDR2 is SASEGT. This CDR3 is CASSERGTAYNEQFF.

The chain couples TRBV29-1 to TRBJ2-1; the D call of TRBD1 rests on TCRdb alone, since no DNA is present to check it. CDR3 length: 11 amino acids. The germline V gene encodes CDR1 SQVTM and CDR2 ANQGSEA. This CDR3 reads CSVAPWPEQFF.

V is TRBV7-6 and J is TRBJ2-2; absent DNA, TCRdb's TRBD1 call cannot be checked. The CDR3 covers 13 residues. The germline CDR1 and CDR2 sequences are SGHVS and FNYEAQ. This CDR3 reads CASSPTRAGELFF.

The chain combines TRBV12-3 or TRBV12-4 with TRBJ2-4. The CDR3 contains 17 residues. CDR3 region: CASSFSPGVQLLNIQYF.

The gene calls are TRBV5-1 and TRBJ2-7. Germline CDR1 and CDR2: SGHRS and YFSETQ. The CDR3 runs to 16 residues. The CDR3: CASSLGLGQETYEQYF.

V usage is TRBV21-1 and J usage is TRBJ2-1; checking the TCRdb D call of TRBD2 is not possible without DNA. TRBV21-1 is shown as a pseudogene. The CDR3 spans 16 residues. The CDR3 is CASRLQPRVLAGGRVF.

The chain has TRBV12-2 and TRBJ2-7; TCRdb's D call of TRBD2 is untestable without DNA. TRBV12-2 is assigned pseudogene status. This CDR3 contains 13 residues. CDR3 region: CASRLPPPQEQYF.

This chain links TRBV7-9 with TRBJ2-7. Germline V CDR1 and CDR2: SEHNR, FQNEAQ (reference sequence). There are 13 residues in the CDR3. This CDR3 is CASSFAGVYEQYF.

The V and J genes are TRBV6-6 and TRBJ2-3; TCRdb's D call of TRBD2 is untestable without DNA. The CDR3 spans 19 residues. Germline V gene lookup returns CDR1 MNHNY and CDR2 SVGAGI (reference sequence). The CDR3: CASSYLASRPAAGTDTQYF.

The rearrangement joins TRBV7-9 to TRBJ2-7; TCRdb names TRBD2, which stays unverified in the absence of DNA. Per the germline V gene, CDR1 is SEHNR and CDR2 is FQNEAQ (reference sequence). This CDR3 spans 14 amino acids. The CDR3 sequence is CASSGTSGGYEQYF.

The chain employs TRBV29-1 and TRBJ2-7. Germline loops: CDR1 SQVTM, CDR2 ANQGSEA. The length of the CDR3 is 14 residues. CDR3 sequence: CSVEGYRSSYEQYF.

This CDR3 reads CASRLSSDFENTGELFF. The V gene is TRBV5-1, the J gene TRBJ2-2; TCRdb indicates TRBD2, and absent DNA this call remains unverified. Germline loops: CDR1 SGHRS, CDR2 YFSETQ. This CDR3 has 17 residues.

The gene calls are TRBV14 and TRBJ2-1; TCRdb's D gene call, TRBD1, goes unchecked for lack of DNA. The CDR3 totals 15 residues. Per germline, CDR1 SGHDN and CDR2 FVKESK. The CDR3 region is CASSLGPTGFVVQFF.

The CDR3 spells CSVERGGNTEAFF. The gene calls are TRBV29-1 and TRBJ1-1. The CDR3 runs to 13 residues. CDR1 SQVTM and CDR2 ANQGSEA come from the germline V gene.

This sequence joins TRBV21-1 and TRBJ2-7; TCRdb outputs TRBD2, but without DNA this stays unchecked. TRBV21-1 is termed a pseudogene. This CDR3 spans 16 amino acids. CDR3 sequence reads: CASSKVEGWVSYEQYF.

The chain joins TRBV7-2 to TRBJ1-1. The CDR3 contains 12 residues. Germline values: CDR1 SGHTA, CDR2 FQGNSA. This CDR3 is CASSHRGIEAFF.

V usage is TRBV28 and J usage is TRBJ2-7; the TCRdb D gene call, TRBD1, has no DNA to confirm it. The CDR3 loop spans 15 amino acids. Germline-derived CDR1 and CDR2 are MDHEN and SYDVKM. The CDR3 region is CASSFPTGSSYEQYF.